Listed here are 32 T cell receptor beta chains from one sample, sequenced in a study of blood T cell repertoires in COVID-19. TCRdb's copy holds only in-frame clones and misses some; the assay was immunoSEQ multiplex PCR. The sample lists 150,000 to 160,000 clones; about four fifths were seen once. Material for sequencing was peripheral blood. The receptors were sampled from a man between 60 and 75 years old with acute or convalescent COVID-19.

The CDR3 DNA reads as TGTGCCAGCAGCGTGGACACGAGCTATGGCTACACCTTC. Translation gives CASSVDTSYGYTF. The V gene is TRBV6-5, the J gene TRBJ1-2; the D gene is possibly TRBD1 (5 bases). The CDR3 spans 13 residues. Germline CDR1 is MNHEY and CDR2 is SVGAGI. Trimming removed 6 bases from V and 4 bases from J, with 12 bases in between.

V usage is TRBV4-1 and J usage is TRBJ2-1; TRBD2 agrees at 13 bases. The CDR3 runs to 17 residues. Germline loops: CDR1 MGHRA, CDR2 YSYEKL. Trimming removed 1 base from V and 7 bases from J; junction bases left unmatched: 7. The CDR3 here is CASSQGEGLAGENEQFF. The CDR3 DNA reads TGCGCCAGCAGCCAAGGGGAAGGACTAGCGGGAGAAAATGAGCAGTTCTTC.

This chain joins TRBV6-6 and TRBJ1-4; a possible D gene is TRBD1 (6 bases). Looked up from germline, CDR1 is MNHNY and CDR2 is SVGAGI (reference sequence). The CDR3 is 11 amino acids. Trimming left V 8 bases short and J 10 bases short, with 11 bases between. DNA of the CDR3: TGTGCCAGCGGCGAAGGGGGAAAACTGTTTTTT. Protein product: CASGEGGKLFF.

This clone was seen a handful of times. The CDR3 here is CASSPREGLEQYF. The CDR3 nucleotides read TGTGCCAGTAGTCCGCGGGAGGGCCTCGAGCAGTACTTC. The chain employs TRBV19 and TRBJ2-7; 9 positions agree with TRBD2. V dropped 5 bases and J dropped 6; count of bases not matched to a gene: 5. The CDR3 contains 13 residues. Germline-derived CDR1 and CDR2 are LNHDA and SQIVND (reference sequence).

The CDR3 reads CASSSAVNLYEQYF. CDR3 nucleotides: TGTGCCAGCAGCTCCGCGGTGAACCTCTACGAGCAGTACTTC. The chain combines TRBV7-2 with TRBJ2-7; D not resolved. CDR1 and CDR2 from the germline V gene are SGHTA and FQGNSA. This CDR3 has 14 residues. The V and J ends lost 4 bases and 3 bases respectively, with 13 bases between them.

The rearrangement joins TRBV7-9 to TRBJ1-1; unclear D gene. The V end lost 5 bases, the J end lost 1 base, and 8 bases lay between the germline ends. CDR1 and CDR2 from the germline V gene are SEHNR and FQNEAQ (reference sequence). This CDR3 has 13 residues. The CDR3 is CASSLSGNTEAFF. In DNA, the CDR3 is TGTGCCAGCAGCCTCAGCGGGAACACTGAAGCTTTCTTT. Looking up the rest from reference TRBV7-9 and TRBJ1-1 gives the full variable domain: DTGVSQNPRHKITKRGQNVTFRCDPISEHNRLYWYRQTLGQGPEFLTYFQNEAQLEKSRLLSDRFSAERPKGSFSTLEIQRTEQGDSAMYLCASSLSGNTEAFFGQGTRLTVV.

The chain has TRBV4-3 and TRBJ1-5; the match to TRBD1 covers 7 bases. CDR3 size: 15 residues. The V segment lost 0 bases and the J segment 6 bases; nucleotides outside the gene matches: 5. Germline V gene sequence: CDR1 LGHNA, CDR2 YSLEER. CDR3 protein: CASSQEAGGSQPQHF. DNA for the CDR3: TGCGCCAGCAGCCAAGAGGCAGGGGGTAGTCAGCCCCAGCATTTT.

The V call is TRBV18, the J call TRBJ1-6; 7 bases align to TRBD1. The CDR3 is 17 amino acids. The V gene's germline CDR1 is KGHSH and CDR2 LQKENI. V lost 4 bases, J lost 8 bases, and 14 bases stayed unmatched. In nucleotides, the CDR3 is TGTGCCAGCTCACTTAACTCTAGAGGGGGCGCCGATTCACCCCTCCACTTT. This encodes CASSLNSRGGADSPLHF.

The rearrangement uses TRBV28 and TRBJ1-3; maybe TRBD1 (6 bases). Germline V gene data show CDR1 as MDHEN and CDR2 as SYDVKM. The CDR3 runs to 16 residues. V was cut by 6 bases and J by 0 bases, with 15 bases left in between. DNA of the CDR3: TGTGCCAGCAGCCCCGAGACAGGCCACTCTGGAAACACCATATATTTT. Its translation: CASSPETGHSGNTIYF.

This clone was seen a single time. The chain joins TRBV4-1 to TRBJ2-1, with 10 bases identical to TRBD1. The germline V gene encodes CDR1 MGHRA and CDR2 YSYEKL. The CDR3 length is 14 residues. The junction had 2 bases not matched to a gene; V was cut back by 5 bases and J by 4 bases. The CDR3 DNA is TGCGCCAGCAGCGGGGACAGGGGTTACAATGAGCAGTTCTTC. Translation: CASSGDRGYNEQFF.

The rearrangement uses TRBV6-2 or TRBV6-3 and TRBJ1-4; possibly TRBD1 for D (5 bases). The V gene's germline CDR1 is MNHEY and CDR2 SVGEGT. V was clipped by 5 bases and J by 14 bases, with 21 bases between them. The CDR3 spans 14 residues. The CDR3 here is CASSDGFGHSGLFF. The CDR3 DNA reads as TGTGCCAGCAGTGACGGATTTGGACATTCTGGGCTGTTTTTT.

V and J are TRBV11-1 and TRBJ1-2; D is perhaps TRBD1 (6 bases). Germline lookup yields CDR1 SGHAT and CDR2 FQDESV (reference sequence). This CDR3 is built from 15 residues. V was trimmed by 5 bases and J by 2 bases, leaving 15 bases between them. In DNA, the CDR3 is TGTGCCAGCAGCCCCCCGACTGGACAGAACTATGGCTACACCTTC. Its translation is CASSPPTGQNYGYTF.

The chain uses TRBV24-1 and TRBJ2-7, with D perhaps TRBD2 (5 bases). Germline V gene data show CDR1 as KGHDR and CDR2 as SFDVKD. There are 13 residues in the CDR3. V was shortened by 8 bases and J by 3 bases, with 13 bases between the two germline ends. CDR3 sequence (DNA): TGTGCCACCATTGACGGGAATATCTACGAGCAGTACTTC. Translating gives CATIDGNIYEQYF.

This chain joins TRBV2 and TRBJ2-1, with TRBD2 matching over 10 bases. This CDR3 has 15 amino acids. Germline V gives CDR1 SNHLY, CDR2 FYNNEI. Unmatched junction bases numbered 2, after V lost 4 bases and J lost 2 bases. CDR3 sequence reads: CASSAAGGPYNEQFF. CDR3 DNA sequence: TGTGCCAGCAGTGCAGCGGGGGGGCCCTACAATGAGCAGTTCTTC.

This clone has a handful of counts. The chain employs TRBV7-9 and TRBJ1-4, with 9 bases identical to TRBD1. The trim removed 4 bases at V and 5 bases at J, leaving 8 bases unmatched. Germline CDR1 and CDR2: SEHNR and FQNEAQ (reference sequence). This CDR3 has 16 residues. CDR3 nucleotide sequence: TGTGCCAGCAGCTCTAGAGGGACAGGGAGGAATGAAAAACTGTTTTTT. Translated, it gives CASSSRGTGRNEKLFF.

The chain has TRBV3-1 (or the pseudogene TRBV3-2) and TRBJ1-1, with D hard to call. The CDR3 has 15 amino acids. The ends were cut back, 1 base at V and 11 bases at J, with 20 bases in the middle. The germline CDR1 and CDR2 sequences are LGHDT and YNNKEL (reference sequence). The CDR3 region has the DNA TGTGCCAGCAGCCAAGTCACGGGGTCAAGAATGATGGCTTTCTTT. Protein: CASSQVTGSRMMAFF.

The genes are TRBV7-8 and TRBJ2-7; TRBD2 agrees at 13 bases. The ends lost 5 bases at V and 2 bases at J; junction bases unmatched: 6. The germline V gene has CDR1 SGHVS and CDR2 FQNEAQ. The CDR3 runs 16 residues. The CDR3 DNA reads as TGTGCCAGCAGCCCTCGGACTAGCGGGGGCCCCTACGAGCAGTACTTC. Protein product: CASSPRTSGGPYEQYF.

The chain uses TRBV3-1 (or the pseudogene TRBV3-2) and TRBJ2-4; 14 bases map to TRBD2. The CDR3 spans 16 residues. The germline CDR1 and CDR2 sequences are LGHDT and YNNKEL (reference sequence). J was trimmed by 7 bases and V by 4 bases; bases with no gene match: 6. In DNA form, the CDR3 reads TGTGCCAGCAGCCCCGGACTAGCGGGGGGCACCAACATTCAGTACTTC. Encoded protein: CASSPGLAGGTNIQYF.

This clone was counted a single time. The V gene is TRBV11-2, the J gene TRBJ2-1; no firm D call. V was trimmed by 1 base and J by 4 bases, leaving 14 bases between them. The CDR3 runs 16 residues. CDR1 SGHAT and CDR2 FQNNGV come from the germline V gene. The CDR3 loop is CASSLGQGKRYNEQFF. The CDR3 DNA reads TGTGCCAGCAGCTTAGGTCAAGGCAAGAGGTACAATGAGCAGTTCTTC. Full variable domain (rest looked up from reference TRBV11-2 and TRBJ2-1): EAGVAQSPRYKIIEKRQSVAFWCNPISGHATLYWYQQILGQGPKLLIQFQNNGVVDDSQLPKDRFSAERLKGVDSTLKIQPAKLEDSAVYLCASSLGQGKRYNEQFFGPGTRLTVL.

The rearrangement uses TRBV6-5 and TRBJ2-2; tentative D call: TRBD1 (7 bases). Germline V gene sequence: CDR1 MNHEY, CDR2 SVGAGI. The V end lost 7 bases, the J end lost 7 bases, and 16 bases lay between the germline ends. The CDR3 runs 14 residues. The CDR3 DNA follows: TGTGCCAGCACCATACCAGGGGGAGGCGGGGAGCTGTTTTTT. This codes for CASTIPGGGGELFF.

This chain joins TRBV2 and TRBJ2-1; TRBD2 aligns across 11 bases. V lost 4 bases and J lost 6; bases outside the gene matches: 5. The V gene's germline CDR1 is SNHLY and CDR2 FYNNEI. The CDR3 length is 15 residues. The CDR3, as DNA: TGTGCCAGCAGTGTGGGACTAGCGGTTCTCAATGAGCAGTTCTTC. This translates into CASSVGLAVLNEQFF.

The rearrangement links TRBV28 to TRBJ2-7, with 8 positions matching TRBD1. This CDR3 spans 15 amino acids. The germline CDR1 and CDR2 sequences are MDHEN and SYDVKM. Trimming took 5 bases from V and 4 from J; bases not matched to a gene: 10. Written as DNA, the CDR3 is TGTGCCAGCAGTCCCCGGACAGGGCAAACGTACGAGCAGTACTTC. It yields the protein CASSPRTGQTYEQYF.

This clone has more than one count but fewer than ten. V and J are TRBV3-1 (or the pseudogene TRBV3-2) and TRBJ2-7, with 7 bases fitting TRBD1. Germline-derived CDR1 and CDR2 are LGHDT and YNNKEL (reference sequence). After removal of 0 bases from V and 7 bases from J, the junction contained 6 bases not matched to a gene. This CDR3 has 14 residues. The CDR3 nucleotides are TGTGCCAGCAGCCAAGAGACAGGGCATCGGGAGCAGTACTTC. Protein product: CASSQETGHREQYF.

This clone has just a few counts. This sequence joins TRBV4-1 and TRBJ1-1, with 7 bases matching TRBD1. Germline CDR1 MGHRA, CDR2 YSYEKL. This CDR3 comprises 17 residues. Trimming cost V 2 bases and J 0 bases; bases outside gene matches: 9. The CDR3: CASSQSSLTGMNTEAFF. As DNA, the CDR3 is TGCGCCAGCAGCCAATCCTCCTTGACAGGGATGAACACTGAAGCTTTCTTT.

This chain uses TRBV3-1 (or the pseudogene TRBV3-2) with TRBJ2-1; the D gene is possibly TRBD1 (5 bases). The CDR3 has 17 amino acids. V lost 1 base and J lost 7, with 20 bases in between. From germline, CDR1 is LGHDT and CDR2 YNNKEL (reference sequence). The CDR3 protein is CASSQAPRRTGRNEQFF. The CDR3 region has the DNA TGTGCCAGCAGCCAAGCACCCAGGCGTACAGGAAGGAATGAGCAGTTCTTC.

This sequence joins TRBV7-3 and TRBJ2-2; 7 nucleotides agree with TRBD1. This CDR3 is built from 15 residues. The germline CDR1 and CDR2 sequences are SGHTA and FQGTGA. The V and J ends lost 5 bases and 6 bases, in that order; junction bases with no gene match: 9. The chain's CDR3 is CASSPDRISSGELFF. The CDR3 bases are TGTGCCAGCAGCCCGGACAGGATTTCCTCCGGGGAGCTGTTTTTT.

The gene calls are TRBV30 and TRBJ1-4, with TRBD1 matching over 9 bases. CDR3 length equals 14 residues. Germline V lookup: CDR1 GTSNPN, CDR2 SVGIG (reference sequence). V lost 3 bases to trimming and J lost 8 bases; unmatched junction nucleotides: 7. The CDR3 DNA is TGTGCCTGGAGCGACGACAGGGGGAGGGAAAAACTGTTTTTT. This gives the protein CAWSDDRGREKLFF.

The rearrangement joins TRBV10-1 to TRBJ2-2; TRBD1 aligns across 11 bases. This CDR3 is 15 amino acids long. Trimming at V came to 4 bases and at J to 4 bases, leaving 2 bases not matched to a gene. Germline CDR1 WNHNN, CDR2 SYGVQD (reference sequence). The CDR3 sequence: CASSGDRGSTGELFF. As DNA, the CDR3 is TGCGCCAGCAGTGGGGACAGGGGGTCCACCGGGGAGCTGTTTTTT.

The chain combines TRBV5-4 with TRBJ2-1; the match to TRBD2 covers 15 bases. CDR3 length: 16 residues. The trim removed 5 bases at V and 7 bases at J, leaving 7 bases unmatched. Germline V gene sequence: CDR1 SGHNT, CDR2 YYREEE (reference sequence). CDR3 sequence reads: CASSFYGLAGGNEQFF. Here the CDR3 DNA reads TGTGCCAGCAGTTTTTATGGACTAGCGGGGGGGAATGAGCAGTTCTTC.

J is TRBJ2-4 and V is TRBV3-1 (or the pseudogene TRBV3-2); possible D gene TRBD1, 5 bases. The germline V gene has CDR1 LGHDT and CDR2 YNNKEL (reference sequence). Trimming pared 0 bases from V and 3 bases from J, leaving 9 bases between. CDR3 length: 15 residues. DNA for the CDR3: TGTGCCAGCAGCCAAGAGGCAGGGATCAAAAACATTCAGTACTTC. Translated, it gives CASSQEAGIKNIQYF.

The chain carries TRBV19 and TRBJ1-2; a possible D gene is TRBD1 (6 bases). The CDR3 loop spans 14 amino acids. The germline V gene has CDR1 LNHDA and CDR2 SQIVND (reference sequence). Trimming shortened V by 6 bases and J by 2 bases, and 13 bases separated the two germline ends. The CDR3 DNA reads as TGTGCCAGTAGCTCTATCGACAGGAACTATGGCTACACCTTC. It encodes CASSSIDRNYGYTF.

This clone was seen only a few times. The chain couples TRBV5-6 to TRBJ2-3, with 10 bases matching TRBD2. This CDR3 has 14 amino acids. Germline loops: CDR1 SGHDT, CDR2 YYEEEE. Trimming took 5 bases from V and 10 from J; bases not matched to a gene: 10. CDR3 in amino acids: CASSSSGSLPAQYF. CDR3 bases: TGTGCCAGCAGTTCTAGCGGGAGTCTACCGGCGCAGTATTTT.